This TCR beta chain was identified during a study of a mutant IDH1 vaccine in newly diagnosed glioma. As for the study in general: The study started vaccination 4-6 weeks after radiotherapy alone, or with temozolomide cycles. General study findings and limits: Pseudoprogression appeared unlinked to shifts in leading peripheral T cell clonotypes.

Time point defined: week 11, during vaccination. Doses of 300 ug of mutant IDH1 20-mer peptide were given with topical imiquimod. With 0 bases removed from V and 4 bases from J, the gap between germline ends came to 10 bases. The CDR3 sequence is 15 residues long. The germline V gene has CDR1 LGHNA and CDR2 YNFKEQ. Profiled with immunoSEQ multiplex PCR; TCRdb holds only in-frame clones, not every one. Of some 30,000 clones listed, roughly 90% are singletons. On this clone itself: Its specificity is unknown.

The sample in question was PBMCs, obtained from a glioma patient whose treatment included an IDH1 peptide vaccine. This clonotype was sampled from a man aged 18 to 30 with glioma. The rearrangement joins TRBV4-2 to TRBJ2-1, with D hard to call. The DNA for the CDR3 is TGTGCCAGCAGCCAAGATCGGGCAGCTTACAATGAGCAGTTCTTC. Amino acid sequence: CASSQDRAAYNEQFF.